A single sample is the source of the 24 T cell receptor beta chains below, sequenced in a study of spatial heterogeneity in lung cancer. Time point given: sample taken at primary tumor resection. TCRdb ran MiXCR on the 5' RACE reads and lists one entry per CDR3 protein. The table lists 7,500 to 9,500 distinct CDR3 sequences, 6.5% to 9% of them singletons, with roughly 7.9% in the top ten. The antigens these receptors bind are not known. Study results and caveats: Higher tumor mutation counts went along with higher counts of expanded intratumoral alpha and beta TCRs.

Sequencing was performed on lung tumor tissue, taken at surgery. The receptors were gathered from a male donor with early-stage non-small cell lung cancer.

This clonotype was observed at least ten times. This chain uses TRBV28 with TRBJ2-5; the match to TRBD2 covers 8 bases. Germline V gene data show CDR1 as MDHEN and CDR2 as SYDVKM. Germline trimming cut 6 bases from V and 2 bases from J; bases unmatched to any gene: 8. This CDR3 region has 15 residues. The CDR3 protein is CASSASTSAQETQYF. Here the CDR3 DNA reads TGTGCCAGCAGCGCCTCGACTAGCGCGCAAGAGACCCAGTACTTC.

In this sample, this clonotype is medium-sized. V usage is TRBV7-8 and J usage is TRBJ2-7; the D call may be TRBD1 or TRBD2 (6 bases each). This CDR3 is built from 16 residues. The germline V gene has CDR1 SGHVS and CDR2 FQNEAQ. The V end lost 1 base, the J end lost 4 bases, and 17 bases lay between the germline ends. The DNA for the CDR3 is TGTGCCAGCAGCTTAGAAGAGGGGGGTACAAGTTACGAGCAGTACTTC. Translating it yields CASSLEEGGTSYEQYF.

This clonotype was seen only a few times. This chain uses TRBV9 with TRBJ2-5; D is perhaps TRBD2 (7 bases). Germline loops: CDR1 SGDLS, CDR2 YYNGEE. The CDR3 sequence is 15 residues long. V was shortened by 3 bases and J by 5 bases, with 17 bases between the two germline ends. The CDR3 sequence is CASSGDGGPSETQYF. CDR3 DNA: TGTGCCAGCAGCGGTGACGGGGGGCCCTCGGAGACCCAGTACTTC.

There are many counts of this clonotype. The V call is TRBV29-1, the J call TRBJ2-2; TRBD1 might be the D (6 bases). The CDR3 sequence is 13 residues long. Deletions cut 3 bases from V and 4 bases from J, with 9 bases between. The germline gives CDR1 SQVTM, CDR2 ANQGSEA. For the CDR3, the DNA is TGCAGCGTTGACAGGGGCGGCACCGGGGAGCTGTTTTTT. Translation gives CSVDRGGTGELFF.

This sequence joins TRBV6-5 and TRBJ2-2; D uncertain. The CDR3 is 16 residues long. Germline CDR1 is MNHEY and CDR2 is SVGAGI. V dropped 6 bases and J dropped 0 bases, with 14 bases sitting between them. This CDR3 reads CASSSGPTANTGELFF. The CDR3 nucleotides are TGTGCCAGCAGCTCCGGGCCCACAGCGAACACCGGGGAGCTGTTTTTT.

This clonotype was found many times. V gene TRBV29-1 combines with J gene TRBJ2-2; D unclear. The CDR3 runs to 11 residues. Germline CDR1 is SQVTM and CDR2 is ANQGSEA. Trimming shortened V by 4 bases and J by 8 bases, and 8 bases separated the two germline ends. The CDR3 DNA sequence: TGCAGCGTTGTACGGAGTGGGGAGCTGTTTTTT. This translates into CSVVRSGELFF.

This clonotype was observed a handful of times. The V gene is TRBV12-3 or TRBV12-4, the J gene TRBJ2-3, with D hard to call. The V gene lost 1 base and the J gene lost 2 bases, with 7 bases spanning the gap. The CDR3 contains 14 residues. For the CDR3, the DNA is TGTGCCAGCAGTTTAGGGGGAAACACAGATACGCAGTATTTT. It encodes CASSLGGNTDTQYF.

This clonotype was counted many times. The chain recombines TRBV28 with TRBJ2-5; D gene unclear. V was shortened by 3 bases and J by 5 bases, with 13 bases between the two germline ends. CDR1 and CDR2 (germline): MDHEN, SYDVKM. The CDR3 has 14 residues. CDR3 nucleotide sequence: TGTGCCAGCAGTTTTATCGGAAATGGGGAGACCCAGTACTTC. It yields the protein CASSFIGNGETQYF.

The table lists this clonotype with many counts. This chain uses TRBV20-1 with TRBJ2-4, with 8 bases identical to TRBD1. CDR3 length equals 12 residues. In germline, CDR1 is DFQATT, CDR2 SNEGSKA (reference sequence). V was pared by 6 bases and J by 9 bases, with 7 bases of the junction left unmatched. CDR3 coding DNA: TGCAGTGCGAGGACAGGGAGTGGCATTCAGTACTTC. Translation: CSARTGSGIQYF.

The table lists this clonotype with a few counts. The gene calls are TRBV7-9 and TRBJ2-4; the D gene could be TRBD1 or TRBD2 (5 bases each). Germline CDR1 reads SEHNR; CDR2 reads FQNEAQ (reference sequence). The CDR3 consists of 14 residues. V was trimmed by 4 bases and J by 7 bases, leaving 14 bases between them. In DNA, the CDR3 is TGTGCCAGCAGCTCCGGGGCGCTAAGCAACATTCAGTACTTC. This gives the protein CASSSGALSNIQYF. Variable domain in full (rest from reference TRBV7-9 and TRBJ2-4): DTGVSQNPRHKITKRGQNVTFRCDPISEHNRLYWYRQTLGQGPEFLTYFQNEAQLEKSRLLSDRFSAERPKGSFSTLEIQRTEQGDSAMYLCASSSGALSNIQYFGAGTRLSVL.

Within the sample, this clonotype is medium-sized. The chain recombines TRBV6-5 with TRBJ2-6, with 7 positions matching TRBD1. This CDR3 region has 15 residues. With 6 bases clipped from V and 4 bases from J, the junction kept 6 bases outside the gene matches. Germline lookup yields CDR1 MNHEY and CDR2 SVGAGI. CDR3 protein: CASRQTGSGANVLTF. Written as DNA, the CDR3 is TGTGCCAGCAGACAGACAGGGAGCGGGGCCAACGTCCTGACTTTC.

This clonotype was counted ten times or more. The CDR3 DNA sequence: TGTGCCACCAGTGCCGACTCGACAGGAACCTACAATGAGCAGTTCTTC. Its translation is CATSADSTGTYNEQFF. V usage is TRBV24-1 and J usage is TRBJ2-1, with D perhaps matching TRBD1 (6 bases). The germline V gene has CDR1 KGHDR and CDR2 SFDVKD. V lost 5 bases and J 2 bases, leaving 15 bases between the germline ends. CDR3 length: 16 residues.

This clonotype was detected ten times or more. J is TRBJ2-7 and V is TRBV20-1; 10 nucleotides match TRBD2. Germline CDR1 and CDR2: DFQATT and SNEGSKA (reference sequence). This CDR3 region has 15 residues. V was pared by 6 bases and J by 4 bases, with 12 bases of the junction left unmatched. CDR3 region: CSAPIGAGGGYEQYF. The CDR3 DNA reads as TGCAGTGCCCCGATTGGAGCGGGAGGGGGATACGAGCAGTACTTC.

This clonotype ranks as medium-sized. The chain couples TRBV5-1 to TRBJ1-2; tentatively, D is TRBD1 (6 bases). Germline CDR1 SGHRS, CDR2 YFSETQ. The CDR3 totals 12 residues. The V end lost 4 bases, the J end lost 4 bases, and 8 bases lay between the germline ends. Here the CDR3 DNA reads TGCGCCAGCAGCCAGGACAGCTATGGCTACACCTTC. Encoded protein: CASSQDSYGYTF.

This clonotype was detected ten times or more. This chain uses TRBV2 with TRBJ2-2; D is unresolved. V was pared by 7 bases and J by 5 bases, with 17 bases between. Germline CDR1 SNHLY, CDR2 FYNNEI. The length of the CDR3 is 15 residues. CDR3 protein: CASTELPVGTGELFF. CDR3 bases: TGTGCCAGCACAGAATTACCCGTGGGTACCGGGGAGCTGTTTTTT.

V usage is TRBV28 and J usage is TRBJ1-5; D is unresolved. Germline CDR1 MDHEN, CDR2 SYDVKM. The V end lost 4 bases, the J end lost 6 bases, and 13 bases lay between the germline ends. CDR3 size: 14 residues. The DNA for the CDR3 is TGTGCCAGCAGTTCATCACAATTCGGTCAGCCCCAGCATTTT. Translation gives CASSSSQFGQPQHF.

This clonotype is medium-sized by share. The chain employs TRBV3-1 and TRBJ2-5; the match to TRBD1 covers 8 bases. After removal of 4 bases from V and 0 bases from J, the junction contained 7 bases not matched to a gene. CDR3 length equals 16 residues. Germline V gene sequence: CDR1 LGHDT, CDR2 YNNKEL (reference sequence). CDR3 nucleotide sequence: TGTGCCAGCAGCCCCTTAGGGACAGGCCACCAAGAGACCCAGTACTTC. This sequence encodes CASSPLGTGHQETQYF.

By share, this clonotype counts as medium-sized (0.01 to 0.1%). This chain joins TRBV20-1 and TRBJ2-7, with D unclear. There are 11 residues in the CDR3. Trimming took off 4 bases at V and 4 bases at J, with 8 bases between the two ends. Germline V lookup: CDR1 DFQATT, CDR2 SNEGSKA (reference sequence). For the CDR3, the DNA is TGCAGTGCTACCCCCGAGTACGAGCAGTACTTC. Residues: CSATPEYEQYF.

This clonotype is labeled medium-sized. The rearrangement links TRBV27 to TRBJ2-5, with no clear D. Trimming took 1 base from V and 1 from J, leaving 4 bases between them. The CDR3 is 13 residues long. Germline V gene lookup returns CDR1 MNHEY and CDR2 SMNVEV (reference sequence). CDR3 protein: CASSLWGQETQYF. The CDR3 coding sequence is TGTGCCAGCAGTTTATGGGGCCAAGAGACCCAGTACTTC.

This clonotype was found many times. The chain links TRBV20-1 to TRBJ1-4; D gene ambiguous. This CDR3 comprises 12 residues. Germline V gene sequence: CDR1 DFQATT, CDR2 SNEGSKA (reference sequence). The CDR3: CSGRRSGEKLFF. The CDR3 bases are TGCAGCGGACGTAGGTCCGGTGAAAAACTGTTTTTT.

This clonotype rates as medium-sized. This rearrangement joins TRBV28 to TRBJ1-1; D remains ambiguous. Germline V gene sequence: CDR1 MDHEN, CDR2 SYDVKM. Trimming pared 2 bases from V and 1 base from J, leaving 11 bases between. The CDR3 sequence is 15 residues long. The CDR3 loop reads CASSLLANTNTEAFF. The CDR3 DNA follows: TGTGCCAGCAGTTTACTCGCAAATACGAACACTGAAGCTTTCTTT.

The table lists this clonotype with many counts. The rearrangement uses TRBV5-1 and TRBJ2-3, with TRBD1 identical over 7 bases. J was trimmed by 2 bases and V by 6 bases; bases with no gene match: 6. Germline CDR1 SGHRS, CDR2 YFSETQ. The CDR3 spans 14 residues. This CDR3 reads CASTHRGPTDTQYF. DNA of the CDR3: TGCGCCAGCACCCACAGGGGTCCCACAGATACGCAGTATTTT.

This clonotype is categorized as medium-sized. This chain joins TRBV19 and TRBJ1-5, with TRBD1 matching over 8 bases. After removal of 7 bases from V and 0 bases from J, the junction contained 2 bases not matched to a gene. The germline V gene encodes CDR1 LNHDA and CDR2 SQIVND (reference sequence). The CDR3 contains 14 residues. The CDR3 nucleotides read TGTGCCAGTAAGGACAGGGCTAGCAATCAGCCCCAGCATTTT. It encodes CASKDRASNQPQHF.

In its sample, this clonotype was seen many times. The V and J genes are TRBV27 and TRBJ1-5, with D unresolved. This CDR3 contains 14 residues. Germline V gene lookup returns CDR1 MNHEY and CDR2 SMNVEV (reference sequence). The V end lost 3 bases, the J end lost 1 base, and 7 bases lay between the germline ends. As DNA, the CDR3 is TGTGCCAGCAGTTTCTTAGACAGCAATCAGCCCCAGCATTTT. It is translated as CASSFLDSNQPQHF.